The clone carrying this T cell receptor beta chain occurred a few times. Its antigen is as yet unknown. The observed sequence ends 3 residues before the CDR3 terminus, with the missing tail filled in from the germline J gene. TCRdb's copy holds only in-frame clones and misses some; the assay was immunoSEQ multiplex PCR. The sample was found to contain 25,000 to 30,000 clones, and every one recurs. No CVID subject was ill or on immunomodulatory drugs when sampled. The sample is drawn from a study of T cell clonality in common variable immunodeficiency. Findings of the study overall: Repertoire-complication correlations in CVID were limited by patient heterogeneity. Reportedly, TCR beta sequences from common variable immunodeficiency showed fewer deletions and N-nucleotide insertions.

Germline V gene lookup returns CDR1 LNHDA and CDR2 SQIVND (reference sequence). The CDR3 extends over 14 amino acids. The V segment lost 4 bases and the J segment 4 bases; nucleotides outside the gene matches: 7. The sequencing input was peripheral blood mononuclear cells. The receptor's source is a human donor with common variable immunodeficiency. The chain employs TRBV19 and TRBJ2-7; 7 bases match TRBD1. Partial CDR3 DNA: TGTGCCAGTAGTACAACCGGGACAGCGTACGAG. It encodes CASSTTGTAYE. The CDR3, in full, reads CASSTTGTAYEQYF.